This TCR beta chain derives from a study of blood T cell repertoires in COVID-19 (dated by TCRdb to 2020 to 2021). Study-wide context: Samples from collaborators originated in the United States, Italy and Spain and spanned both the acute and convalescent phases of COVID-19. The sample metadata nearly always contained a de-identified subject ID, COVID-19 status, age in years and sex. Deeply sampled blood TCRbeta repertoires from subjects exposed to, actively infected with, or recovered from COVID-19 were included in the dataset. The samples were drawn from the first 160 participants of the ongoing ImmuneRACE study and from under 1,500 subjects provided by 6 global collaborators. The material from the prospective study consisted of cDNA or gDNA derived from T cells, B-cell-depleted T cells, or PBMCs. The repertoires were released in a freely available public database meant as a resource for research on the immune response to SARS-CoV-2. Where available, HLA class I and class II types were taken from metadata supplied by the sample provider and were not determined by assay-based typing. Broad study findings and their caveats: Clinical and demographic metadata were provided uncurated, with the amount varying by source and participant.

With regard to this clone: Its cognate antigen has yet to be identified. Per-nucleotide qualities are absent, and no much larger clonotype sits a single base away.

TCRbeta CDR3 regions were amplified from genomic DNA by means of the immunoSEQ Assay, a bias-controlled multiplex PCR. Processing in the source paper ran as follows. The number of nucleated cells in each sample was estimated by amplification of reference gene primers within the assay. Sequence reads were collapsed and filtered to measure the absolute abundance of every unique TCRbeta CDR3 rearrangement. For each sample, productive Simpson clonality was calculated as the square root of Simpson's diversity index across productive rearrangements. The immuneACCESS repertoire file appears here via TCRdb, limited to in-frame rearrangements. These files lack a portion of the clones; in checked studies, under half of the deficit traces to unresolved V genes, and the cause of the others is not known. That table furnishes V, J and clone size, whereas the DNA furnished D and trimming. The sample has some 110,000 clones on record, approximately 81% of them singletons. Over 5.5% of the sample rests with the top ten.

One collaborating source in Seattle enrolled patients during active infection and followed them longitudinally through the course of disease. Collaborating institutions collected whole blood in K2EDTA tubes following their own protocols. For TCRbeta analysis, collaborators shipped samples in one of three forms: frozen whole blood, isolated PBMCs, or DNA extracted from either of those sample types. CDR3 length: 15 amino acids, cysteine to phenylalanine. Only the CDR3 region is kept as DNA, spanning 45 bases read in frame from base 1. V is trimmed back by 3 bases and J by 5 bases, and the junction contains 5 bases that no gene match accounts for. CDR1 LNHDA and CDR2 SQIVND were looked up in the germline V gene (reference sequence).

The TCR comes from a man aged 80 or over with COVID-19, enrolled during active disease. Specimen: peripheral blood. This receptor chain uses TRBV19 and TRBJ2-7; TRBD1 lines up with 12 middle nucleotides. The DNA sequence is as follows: TGTGCCAGTAGTATCTCGGGGACAGGGGGCGACGAGCAGTACTTC. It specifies CASSISGTGGDEQYF.